A selection of T cell receptor beta chains follows, all from one sample in a study of CD8+ T cells in alopecia areata. Here immunoSEQ multiplex PCR was the method, and the copy in TCRdb shows in-frame clones only, minus some. The table records more than 11,000 clones, 50% to 60% of them present only once. The specimen sequenced was CD4+ Tregs sorted from blood. All receptors derive from a human donor with alopecia areata. Each CDR3 is given with its conserved first and last residue. The D gene is left open where the match is weak. Expanded clones are given a class, and other clones once, few, many or no size at all.

d_call	v_call	clone_size	j_call	cdr3_aa	cdr3_nt
.	TRBV4-2	few	TRBJ2-5	CASSQDYGSRQTQYF	TGTGCCAGCAGCCAAGATTATGGTAGCAGACAGACCCAGTACTTC
TRBD2	TRBV18	.	TRBJ2-1	CASSPFSAGGSYNEQFF	TGTGCCAGCTCACCTTTTTCAGCGGGAGGGTCCTACAATGAGCAGTTCTTC
TRBD1	TRBV25-1	.	TRBJ2-7	CASSELGTGSDEQYF	TGTGCCAGCAGTGAATTAGGGACAGGGAGTGACGAGCAGTACTTC
.	TRBV5-1	few	TRBJ1-1	CASSFARVPNTEAFF	TGCGCCAGCAGCTTTGCCCGAGTCCCGAACACTGAAGCTTTCTTT
TRBD2	TRBV11-2	few	TRBJ2-4	CASSLVPSGSKNIQYF	TGTGCCAGCAGCTTAGTCCCCAGCGGGAGTAAAAACATTCAGTACTTC
TRBD1	TRBV29-1	few	TRBJ1-2	CSVLGQGHGYTF	TGCAGCGTTCTCGGACAGGGCCATGGCTACACCTTC
TRBD2	TRBV19	.	TRBJ2-1	CASSTSGNEQFF	TGTGCCAGTAGTACTAGCGGCAATGAGCAGTTCTTC
TRBD1	TRBV27	once	TRBJ2-5	CASSCQDRDQETQYF	TGTGCCAGCAGTTGCCAGGACAGGGACCAAGAGACCCAGTACTTC
.	TRBV6-6	medium-sized	TRBJ2-1	CASSYGAGRVNEQFF	TGTGCCAGCAGTTACGGGGCAGGGCGGGTCAATGAGCAGTTCTTC
TRBD2	TRBV7-9	.	TRBJ2-3	CASSLSLNPGGRLDTQYF	TGTGCCAGCAGCTTATCTCTGAATCCCGGCGGGAGACTGGATACGCAGTATTTT
.	TRBV28	.	TRBJ1-5	CASSRSAGSNQPQHF	TGTGCCAGCAGCCGTTCGGCAGGTAGCAATCAGCCCCAGCATTTT
.	TRBV10-2	few	TRBJ2-7	CASQSGLATSYEQYF	TGCGCCAGCCAGTCGGGGCTAGCGACGTCCTACGAGCAGTACTTC
.	TRBV5-4	few	TRBJ1-3	CASSFEPGNTIYF	TGTGCCAGCAGCTTCGAACCTGGAAACACCATATATTTT
TRBD1	TRBV6-5	.	TRBJ1-2	CASRPDRFDCYTF	TGTGCCAGCAGACCGGACAGGTTTGATTGCTACACCTTC
.	TRBV28	.	TRBJ1-5	CASRPDRNNQPQHF	TGTGCCAGCAGACCCGACAGAAACAATCAGCCCCAGCATTTT
TRBD1	TRBV7-6	once	TRBJ2-7	CASSYTGESEQYF	TGTGCCAGCAGTTATACAGGGGAATCCGAGCAGTACTTC
TRBD2	TRBV10-2	.	TRBJ2-6	CASRNLGLAGGSGANVLTF	TGCGCCAGCAGAAATCTAGGACTAGCGGGAGGATCTGGGGCCAACGTCCTGACTTTC
.	TRBV7-2	once	TRBJ1-2	CASSHRMSRGYTF	TGTGCCAGCAGCCACAGGATGTCAAGGGGCTACACCTTC
TRBD2	TRBV28	once	TRBJ2-7	CASRTPFLAGDEYEQYF	TGTGCCAGCAGAACCCCTTTCCTAGCGGGAGATGAGTACGAGCAATACTTC
TRBD1	TRBV6-6	.	TRBJ1-2	CASSEGQGFYYGYTF	TGTGCCAGCAGTGAGGGACAGGGTTTTTACTATGGCTACACCTTC
TRBD1	TRBV27	.	TRBJ2-7	CASSLRDRVPYEQYF	TGTGCCAGCAGTTTAAGGGACAGGGTACCCTACGAGCAGTACTTC
.	TRBV7-9	.	TRBJ1-5	CASSPGRSNQPQHF	TGTGCCAGCAGCCCTGGACGGAGCAATCAGCCCCAGCATTTT
.	TRBV19	few	TRBJ1-5	CASSTMGQPQHF	TGTGCCAGTAGCACAATGGGACAGCCCCAGCATTTT
.	TRBV6-1	.	TRBJ1-3	CASSGGEGGNTIYF	TGTGCCAGCTCTGGGGGAGAGGGTGGAAACACCATATATTTT
.	TRBV7-9	.	TRBJ1-5	CASSSREHQPQHF	TGTGCCAGCAGCTCCAGGGAGCATCAGCCCCAGCATTTT
.	TRBV28	once	TRBJ2-5	CASSLPGGGAQETQYF	TGTGCCAGCAGTTTACCTGGCGGAGGTGCTCAAGAGACCCAGTACTTC
.	TRBV6-6	.	TRBJ2-7	CASSYSQGSYEQYF	TGTGCCAGCAGTTACAGCCAGGGTTCCTACGAGCAGTACTTC
.	TRBV5-1	few	TRBJ1-3	CASSAGAPTGNTIYF	TGCGCCAGCAGTGCTGGAGCCCCCACTGGAAACACCATATATTTT
.	TRBV11-2	few	TRBJ2-7	CASSRTDSGEYEQYF	TGTGCCAGCAGCCGAACGGACAGTGGGGAATACGAGCAGTACTTC
.	TRBV29-1	.	TRBJ2-1	CSVREAPASEQFF	TGCAGCGTGAGGGAGGCCCCAGCTTCTGAGCAGTTCTTC
.	TRBV25-1	.	TRBJ2-7	CASTPGGSSYEQYF	TGTGCCAGCACACCGGGTGGGAGCTCCTACGAGCAGTACTTC